The 8 T cell receptor beta chains below come from one sample, sequenced in a study of CD8 T cell repertoires and HIV-1 epitope variants. These receptors lack a known antigen. Some clones are missing from TCRdb's copy, which holds only in-frame ones; the method was immunoSEQ multiplex PCR. Altogether around 1,100 clones are present, about 75% being singletons, with the ten largest covering 42%. Material for sequencing was cultured CD8+ T cells derived from PBMCs. The receptor set was obtained from a male donor with HIV.

The rearrangement joins TRBV5-6 to TRBJ2-7, with a weak D call TRBD1 (6 bases). Trimming cost V 4 bases and J 4 bases, with 12 bases left between them. Germline V gene lookup returns CDR1 SGHDT and CDR2 YYEEEE. CDR3 length: 13 residues. The CDR3 DNA reads as TGTGCCAGCAGCAGCGACAGGAGTTACGAGCAGTACTTC. The encoded protein is CASSSDRSYEQYF.

There are a few counts of this clone. The chain uses TRBV7-9 and TRBJ1-1; a weak D match, TRBD1 (6 bases). Trimming cost V 5 bases and J 5 bases, with 24 bases left between them. Germline lookup yields CDR1 SEHNR and CDR2 FQNEAQ (reference sequence). The CDR3 loop spans 17 amino acids. CDR3 sequence: CASSPRGMGASRTEAFF. The CDR3, as DNA: TGTGCCAGCAGCCCCCGGGGGATGGGGGCATCGAGAACTGAAGCTTTCTTT.

This clone has just a few counts. The genes are TRBV28 and TRBJ2-7; no clear D. The CDR3 totals 14 residues. Per the germline V gene, CDR1 is MDHEN and CDR2 is SYDVKM. V gave up 5 bases and J gave up 0 bases, with 11 bases separating them. The CDR3 protein is CASSLLLISYEQYF. DNA for the CDR3: TGTGCCAGCAGTCTTCTCTTGATCTCCTACGAGCAGTACTTC. Based on the CDR3 plus reference TRBV28 and TRBJ2-7, the full variable domain is DVKVTQSSRYLVKRTGEKVFLECVQDMDHENMFWYRQDPGLGLRLIYFSYDVKMKEKGDIPEGYSVSREKKERFSLILESASTNQTSMYLCASSLLLISYEQYFGPGTRLTVT.

The chain carries TRBV19 and TRBJ2-1; 9 nucleotides agree with TRBD1. With V trimmed by 3 bases and J by 4 bases, 4 bases remained unmatched. This CDR3 contains 15 residues. CDR1 and CDR2 from the germline V gene are LNHDA and SQIVND (reference sequence). CDR3 DNA sequence: TGTGCCAGTAGTATCGAAGACAGGGGGTACAATGAGCAGTTCTTC. Amino acid sequence: CASSIEDRGYNEQFF. The full variable domain, completed using reference TRBV19 and TRBJ2-1, is DGGITQSPKYLFRKEGQNVTLSCEQNLNHDAMYWYRQDPGQGLRLIYYSQIVNDFQKGDIAEGYSVSREKKESFPLTVTSAQKNPTAFYLCASSIEDRGYNEQFFGPGTRLTVL.

The chain is built from TRBV19 and TRBJ2-2; D not certain. Germline lookup yields CDR1 LNHDA and CDR2 SQIVND (reference sequence). Deletions cut 7 bases from V and 8 bases from J, with 5 bases between. The CDR3 is made up of 10 amino acids. Written as DNA, the CDR3 is TGTGCCAGTATGGCGGGGGAGCTGTTTTTT. Translated: CASMAGELFF.

There are a few counts of this clone. The V gene is TRBV5-6, the J gene TRBJ2-3; D possibly corresponds to TRBD1 (6 bases). Trimming shortened V by 4 bases and J by 2 bases, and 14 bases separated the two germline ends. Germline loops: CDR1 SGHDT, CDR2 YYEEEE. This CDR3 has 15 residues. CDR3 in DNA: TGTGCCAGCAGCCCAACCCGGGACAACACAGATACGCAGTATTTT. Translated, it gives CASSPTRDNTDTQYF.

The gene calls are TRBV7-6 and TRBJ1-4, with 12 bases fitting TRBD1. The CDR3 consists of 17 residues. J was trimmed by 1 base and V by 5 bases; bases with no gene match: 5. Germline CDR1 SGHVS, CDR2 FNYEAQ. Here the CDR3 reads CASSPGTGGLTNEKLFF. For the CDR3, the DNA is TGTGCCAGCAGCCCGGGGACAGGGGGCTTAACTAATGAAAAACTGTTTTTT.

Within the sample, this clone is large. The rearrangement joins TRBV19 to TRBJ2-7, with 11 bases identical to TRBD2. The J segment lost 4 bases and the V segment lost 3 bases, leaving 5 bases of the junction unmatched. In germline, CDR1 is LNHDA, CDR2 SQIVND (reference sequence). This CDR3 contains 15 residues. The CDR3 loop reads CASSIRLAGIYEQYF. As DNA, the CDR3 is TGTGCCAGTAGTATCCGACTAGCGGGGATTTACGAGCAGTACTTC.